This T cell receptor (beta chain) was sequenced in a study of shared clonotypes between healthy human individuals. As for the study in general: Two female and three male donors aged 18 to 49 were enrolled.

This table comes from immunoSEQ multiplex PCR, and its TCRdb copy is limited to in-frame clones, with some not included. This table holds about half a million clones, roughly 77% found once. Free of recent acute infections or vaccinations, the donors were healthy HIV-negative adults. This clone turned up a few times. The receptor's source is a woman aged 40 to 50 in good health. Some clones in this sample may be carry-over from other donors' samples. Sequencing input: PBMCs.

CDR3 sequence (DNA): TGTGCCAGCAGCGCGGACTGGCTGAACACTGAAGCTTTCTTT. As protein: CASSADWLNTEAFF. V gene TRBV6-1 combines with J gene TRBJ1-1, with D unclear. V lost 6 bases to trimming and J lost 0 bases, with 11 bases between them. In germline, CDR1 is MNHNS, CDR2 SASEGT. The CDR3 consists of 14 residues.